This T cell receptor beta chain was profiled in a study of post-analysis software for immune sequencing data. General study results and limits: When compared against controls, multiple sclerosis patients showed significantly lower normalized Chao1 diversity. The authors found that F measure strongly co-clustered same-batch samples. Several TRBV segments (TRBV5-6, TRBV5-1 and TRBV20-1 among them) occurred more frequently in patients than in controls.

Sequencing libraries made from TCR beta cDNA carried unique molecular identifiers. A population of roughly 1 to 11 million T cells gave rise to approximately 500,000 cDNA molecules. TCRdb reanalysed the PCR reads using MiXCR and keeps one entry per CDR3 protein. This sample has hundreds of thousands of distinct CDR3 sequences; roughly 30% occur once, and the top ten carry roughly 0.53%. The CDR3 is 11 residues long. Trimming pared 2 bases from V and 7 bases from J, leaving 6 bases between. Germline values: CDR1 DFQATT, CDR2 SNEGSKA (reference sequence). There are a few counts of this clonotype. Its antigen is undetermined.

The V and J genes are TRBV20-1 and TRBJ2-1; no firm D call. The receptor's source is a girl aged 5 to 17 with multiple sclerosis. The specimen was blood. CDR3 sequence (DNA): TGCAGTGCTAGACAGCTTAATGAGCAGTTCTTC. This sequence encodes CSARQLNEQFF.